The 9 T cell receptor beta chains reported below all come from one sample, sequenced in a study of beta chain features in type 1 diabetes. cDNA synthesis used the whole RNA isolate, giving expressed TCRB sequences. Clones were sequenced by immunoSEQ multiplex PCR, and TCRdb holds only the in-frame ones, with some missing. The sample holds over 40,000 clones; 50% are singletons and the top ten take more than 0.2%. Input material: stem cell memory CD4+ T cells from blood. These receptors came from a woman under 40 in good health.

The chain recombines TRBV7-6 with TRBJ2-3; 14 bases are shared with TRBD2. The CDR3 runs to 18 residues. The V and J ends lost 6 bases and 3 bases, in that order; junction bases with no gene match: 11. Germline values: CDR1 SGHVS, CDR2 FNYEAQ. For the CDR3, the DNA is TGTGCCAGCAGTCTAGGACTAGCGGGAGGTTTAATTACAGATACGCAGTATTTT. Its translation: CASSLGLAGGLITDTQYF.

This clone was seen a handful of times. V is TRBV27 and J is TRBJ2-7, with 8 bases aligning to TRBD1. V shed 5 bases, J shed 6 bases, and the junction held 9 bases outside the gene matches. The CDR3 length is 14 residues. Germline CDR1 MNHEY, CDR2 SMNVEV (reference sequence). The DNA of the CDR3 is TGTGCCAGCAGTCTAGACAGGGGTTTCGTCGAGCAGTACTTC. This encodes CASSLDRGFVEQYF.

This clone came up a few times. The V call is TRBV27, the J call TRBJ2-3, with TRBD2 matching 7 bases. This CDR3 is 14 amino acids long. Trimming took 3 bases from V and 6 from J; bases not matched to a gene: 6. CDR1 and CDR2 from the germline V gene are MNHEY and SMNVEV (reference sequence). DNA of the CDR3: TGTGCCAGCAGTTTCAAGCGGGAATGGGATACGCAGTATTTT. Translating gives CASSFKREWDTQYF.

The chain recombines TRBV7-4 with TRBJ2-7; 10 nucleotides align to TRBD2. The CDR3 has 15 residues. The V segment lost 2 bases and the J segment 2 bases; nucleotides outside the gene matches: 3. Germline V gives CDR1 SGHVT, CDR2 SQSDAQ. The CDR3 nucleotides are TGTGCCAGCAGCTTAATTAGCGGGAGGCCCTACGAGCAGTACTTC. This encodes CASSLISGRPYEQYF.

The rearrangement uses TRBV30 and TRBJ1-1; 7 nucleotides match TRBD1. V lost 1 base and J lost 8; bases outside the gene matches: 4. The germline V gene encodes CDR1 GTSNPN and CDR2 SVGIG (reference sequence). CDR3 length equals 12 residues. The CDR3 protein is CAWSGQGIEAFF. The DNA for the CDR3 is TGTGCCTGGAGTGGACAGGGAATAGAAGCTTTCTTT.

The CDR3 is CASSLSGGPLETQYF. The CDR3 DNA follows: TGTGCCAGCAGCTTGAGCGGGGGGCCGTTAGAGACCCAGTACTTC. The genes are TRBV7-3 and TRBJ2-5; 9 nucleotides line up with TRBD2. Germline V gives CDR1 SGHTA, CDR2 FQGTGA. V was clipped by 3 bases and J by 4 bases; unmatched bases: 6. The CDR3 contains 15 residues.

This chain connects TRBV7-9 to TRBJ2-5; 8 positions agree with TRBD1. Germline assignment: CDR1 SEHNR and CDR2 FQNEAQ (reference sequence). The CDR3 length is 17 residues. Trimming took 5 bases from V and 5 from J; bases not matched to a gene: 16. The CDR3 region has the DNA TGTGCCAGCAGCAACAACCGACAGGGGACCCGAGTGGAGACCCAGTACTTC. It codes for CASSNNRQGTRVETQYF.

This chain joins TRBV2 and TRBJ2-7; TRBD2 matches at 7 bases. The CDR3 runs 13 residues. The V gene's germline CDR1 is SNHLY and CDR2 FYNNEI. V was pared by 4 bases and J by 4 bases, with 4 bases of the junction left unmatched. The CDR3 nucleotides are TGTGCCAGCAGTGGACTAGCTGATTACGAGCAGTACTTC. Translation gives CASSGLADYEQYF.

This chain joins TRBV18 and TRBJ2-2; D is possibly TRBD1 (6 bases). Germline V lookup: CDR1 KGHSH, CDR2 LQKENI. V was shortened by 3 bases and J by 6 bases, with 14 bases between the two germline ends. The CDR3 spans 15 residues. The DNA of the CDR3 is TGTGCCAGCTCACCTCGACAGGTACAAGCCGGGGAGCTGTTTTTT. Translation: CASSPRQVQAGELFF.